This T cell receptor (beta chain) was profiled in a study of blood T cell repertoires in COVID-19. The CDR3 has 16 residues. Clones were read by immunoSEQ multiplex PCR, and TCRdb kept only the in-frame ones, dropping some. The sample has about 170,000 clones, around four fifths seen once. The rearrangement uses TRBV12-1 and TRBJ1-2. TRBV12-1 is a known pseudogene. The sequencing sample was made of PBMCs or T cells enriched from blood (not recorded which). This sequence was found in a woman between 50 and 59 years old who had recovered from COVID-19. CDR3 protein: CASSFGPGVSDYGYTF. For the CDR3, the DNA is TGTGCCAGCAGCTTTGGGCCCGGGGTATCTGACTATGGCTACACCTTC.